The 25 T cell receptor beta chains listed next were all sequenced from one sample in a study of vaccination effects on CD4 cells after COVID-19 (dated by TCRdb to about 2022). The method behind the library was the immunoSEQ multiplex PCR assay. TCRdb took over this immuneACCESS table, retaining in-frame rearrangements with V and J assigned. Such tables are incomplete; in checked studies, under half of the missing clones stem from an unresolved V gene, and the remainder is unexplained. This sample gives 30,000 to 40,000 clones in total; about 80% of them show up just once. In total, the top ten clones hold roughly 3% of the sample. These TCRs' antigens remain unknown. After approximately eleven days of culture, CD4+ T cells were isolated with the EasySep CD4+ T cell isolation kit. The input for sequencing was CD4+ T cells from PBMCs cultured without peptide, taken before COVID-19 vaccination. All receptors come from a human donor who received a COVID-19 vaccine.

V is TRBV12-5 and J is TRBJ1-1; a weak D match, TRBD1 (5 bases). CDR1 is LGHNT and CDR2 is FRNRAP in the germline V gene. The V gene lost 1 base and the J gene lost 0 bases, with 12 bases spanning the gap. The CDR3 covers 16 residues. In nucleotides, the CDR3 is TGTGCTAGTGGTTTGGATGGCTGGGGCCTGAACACTGAAGCTTTCTTT. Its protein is CASGLDGWGLNTEAFF.

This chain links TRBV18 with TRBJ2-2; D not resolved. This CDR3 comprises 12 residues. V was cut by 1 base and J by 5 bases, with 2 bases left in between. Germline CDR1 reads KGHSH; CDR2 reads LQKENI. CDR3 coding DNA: TGTGCCAGCTCACCACGAACCGGGGAGCTGTTTTTT. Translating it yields CASSPRTGELFF.

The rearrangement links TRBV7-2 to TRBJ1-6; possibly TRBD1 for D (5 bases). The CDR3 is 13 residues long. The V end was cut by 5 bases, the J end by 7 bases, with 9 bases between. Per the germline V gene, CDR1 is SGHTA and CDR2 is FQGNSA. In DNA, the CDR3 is TGTGCCAGCAGCCGAGAGGGGAATTCACCCCTCCACTTT. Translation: CASSREGNSPLHF.

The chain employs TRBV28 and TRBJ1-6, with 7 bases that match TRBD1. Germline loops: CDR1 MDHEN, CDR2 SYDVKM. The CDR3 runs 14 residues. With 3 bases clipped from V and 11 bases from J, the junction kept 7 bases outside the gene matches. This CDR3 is CASSFRQGGAPLHF. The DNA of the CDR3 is TGTGCCAGCAGTTTTCGTCAGGGGGGGGCACCCCTCCACTTT.

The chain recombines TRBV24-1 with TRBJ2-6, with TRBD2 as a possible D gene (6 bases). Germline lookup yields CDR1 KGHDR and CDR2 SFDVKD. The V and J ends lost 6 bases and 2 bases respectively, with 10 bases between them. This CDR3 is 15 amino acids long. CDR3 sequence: CATSQPGAGANVLTF. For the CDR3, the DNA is TGTGCCACCAGTCAGCCGGGGGCTGGGGCCAACGTCCTGACTTTC.

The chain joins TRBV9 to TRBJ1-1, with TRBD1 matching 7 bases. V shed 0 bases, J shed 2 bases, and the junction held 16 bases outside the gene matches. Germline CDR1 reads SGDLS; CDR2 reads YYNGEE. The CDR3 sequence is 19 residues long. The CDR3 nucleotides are TGTGCCAGCAGCGTAGGCCCCCCAGGGGGTGTCATTCCTAACACTGAAGCTTTCTTT. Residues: CASSVGPPGGVIPNTEAFF. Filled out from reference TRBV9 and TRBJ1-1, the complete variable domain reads DSGVTQTPKHLITATGQRVTLRCSPRSGDLSVYWYQQSLDQGLQFLIQYYNGEERAKGNILERFSAQQFPDLHSELNLSSLELGDSALYFCASSVGPPGGVIPNTEAFFGQGTRLTVV.

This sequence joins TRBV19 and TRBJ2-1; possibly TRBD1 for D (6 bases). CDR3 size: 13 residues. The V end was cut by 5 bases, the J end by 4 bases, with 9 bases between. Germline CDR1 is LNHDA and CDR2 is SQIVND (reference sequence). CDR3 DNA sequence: TGTGCCAGTAGTTCGGACAGATACAATGAGCAGTTCTTC. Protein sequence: CASSSDRYNEQFF. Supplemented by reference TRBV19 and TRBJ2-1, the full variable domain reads DGGITQSPKYLFRKEGQNVTLSCEQNLNHDAMYWYRQDPGQGLRLIYYSQIVNDFQKGDIAEGYSVSREKKESFPLTVTSAQKNPTAFYLCASSSDRYNEQFFGPGTRLTVL.

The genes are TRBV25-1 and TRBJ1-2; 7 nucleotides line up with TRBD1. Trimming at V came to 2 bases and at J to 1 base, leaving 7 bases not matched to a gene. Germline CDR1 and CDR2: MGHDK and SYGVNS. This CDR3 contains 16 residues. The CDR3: CASSELRDSDNYGYTF. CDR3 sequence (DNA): TGTGCCAGCAGTGAACTCCGGGACAGCGATAACTATGGCTACACCTTC.

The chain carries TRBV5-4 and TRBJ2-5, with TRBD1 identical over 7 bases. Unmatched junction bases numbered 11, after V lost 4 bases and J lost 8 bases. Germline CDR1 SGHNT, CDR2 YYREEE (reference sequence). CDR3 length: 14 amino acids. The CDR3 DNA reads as TGTGCCAGCAGCCAAACAGACAGGGTTGAAACCCAGTACTTC. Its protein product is CASSQTDRVETQYF.

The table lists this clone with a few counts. The CDR3 region is CASSLAEKGGHGYTF. For the CDR3, the DNA is TGCGCCAGCAGCTTGGCCGAAAAGGGGGGACATGGCTACACCTTC. V and J are TRBV5-1 and TRBJ1-2; D might be TRBD1 (6 bases). The CDR3 has 15 residues. Germline V lookup: CDR1 SGHRS, CDR2 YFSETQ. Trimming shortened V by 0 bases and J by 6 bases, and 15 bases separated the two germline ends.

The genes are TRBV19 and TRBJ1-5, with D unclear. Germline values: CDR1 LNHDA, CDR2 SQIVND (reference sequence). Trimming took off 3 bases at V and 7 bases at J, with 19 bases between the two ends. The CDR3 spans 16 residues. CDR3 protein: CASSIKAVAVGQPQHF. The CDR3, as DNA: TGTGCCAGTAGTATTAAGGCGGTAGCGGTTGGCCAGCCCCAGCATTTT.

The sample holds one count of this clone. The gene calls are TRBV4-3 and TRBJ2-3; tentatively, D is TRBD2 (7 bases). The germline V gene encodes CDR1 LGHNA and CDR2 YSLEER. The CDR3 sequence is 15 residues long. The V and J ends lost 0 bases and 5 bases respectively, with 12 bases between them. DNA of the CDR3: TGCGCCAGCAGCCAAGAGGAGGGGGAGGGAGATACGCAGTATTTT. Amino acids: CASSQEEGEGDTQYF.

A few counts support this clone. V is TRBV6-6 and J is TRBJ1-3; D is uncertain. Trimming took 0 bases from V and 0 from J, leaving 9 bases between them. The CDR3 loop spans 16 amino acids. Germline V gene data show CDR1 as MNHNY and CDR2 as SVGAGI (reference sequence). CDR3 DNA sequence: TGTGCCAGCAGTTACTCTGGAAGGAGCTCTGGAAACACCATATATTTT. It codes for CASSYSGRSSGNTIYF.

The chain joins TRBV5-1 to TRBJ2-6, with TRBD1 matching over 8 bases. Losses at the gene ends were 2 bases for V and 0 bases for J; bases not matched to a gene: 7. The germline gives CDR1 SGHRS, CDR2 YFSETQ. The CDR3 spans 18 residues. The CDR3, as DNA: TGCGCCAGCAGCTTCGTCGGGACAGGAGCCTCTGGGGCCAACGTCCTGACTTTC. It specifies CASSFVGTGASGANVLTF.

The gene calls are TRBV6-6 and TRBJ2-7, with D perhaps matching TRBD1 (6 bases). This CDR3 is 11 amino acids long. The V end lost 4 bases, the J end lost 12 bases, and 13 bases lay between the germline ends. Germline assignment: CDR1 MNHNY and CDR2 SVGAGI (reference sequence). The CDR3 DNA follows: TGTGCCAGCAGTTTCACCGGGACACTGTACGTC. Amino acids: CASSFTGTLYV.

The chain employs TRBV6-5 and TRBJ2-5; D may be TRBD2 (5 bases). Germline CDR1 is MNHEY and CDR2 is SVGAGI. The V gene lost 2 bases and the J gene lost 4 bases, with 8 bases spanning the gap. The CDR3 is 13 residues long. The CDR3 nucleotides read TGTGCCAGCAGTTACCGGGGTTCAGAGACCCAGTACTTC. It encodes CASSYRGSETQYF.

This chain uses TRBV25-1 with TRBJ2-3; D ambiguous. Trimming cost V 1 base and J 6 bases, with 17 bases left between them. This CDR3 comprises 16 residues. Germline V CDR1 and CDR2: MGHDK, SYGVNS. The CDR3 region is CASSELRQDQWDTQYF. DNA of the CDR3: TGTGCCAGCAGTGAATTGCGGCAGGATCAGTGGGATACGCAGTATTTT.

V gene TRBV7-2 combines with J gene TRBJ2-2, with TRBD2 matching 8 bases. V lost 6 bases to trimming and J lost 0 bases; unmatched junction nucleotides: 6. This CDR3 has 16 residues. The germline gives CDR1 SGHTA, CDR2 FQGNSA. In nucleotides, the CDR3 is TGTGCCAGCAGGCGTGCACTAGCGGCGAACACCGGGGAGCTGTTTTTT. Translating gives CASRRALAANTGELFF.

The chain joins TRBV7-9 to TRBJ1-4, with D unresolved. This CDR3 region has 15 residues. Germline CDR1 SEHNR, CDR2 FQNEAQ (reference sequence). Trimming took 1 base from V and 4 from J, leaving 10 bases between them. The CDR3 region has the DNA TGTGCCAGCAGCTTAGATCGGTTCCTTAATGAAAAACTGTTTTTT. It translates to CASSLDRFLNEKLFF.

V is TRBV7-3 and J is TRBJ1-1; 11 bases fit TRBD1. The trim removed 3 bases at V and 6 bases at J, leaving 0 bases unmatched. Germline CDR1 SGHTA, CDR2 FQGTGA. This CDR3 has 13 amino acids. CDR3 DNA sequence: TGTGCCAGCAGCTTGGGACAGGGGGCTGAAGCTTTCTTT. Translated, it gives CASSLGQGAEAFF.

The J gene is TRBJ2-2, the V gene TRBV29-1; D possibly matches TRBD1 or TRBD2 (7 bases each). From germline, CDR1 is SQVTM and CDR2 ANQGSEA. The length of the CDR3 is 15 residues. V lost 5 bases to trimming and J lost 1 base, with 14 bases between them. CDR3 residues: CSVRSGTVNTGELFF. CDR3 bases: TGCAGCGTTAGAAGCGGGACAGTGAACACCGGGGAGCTGTTTTTT.

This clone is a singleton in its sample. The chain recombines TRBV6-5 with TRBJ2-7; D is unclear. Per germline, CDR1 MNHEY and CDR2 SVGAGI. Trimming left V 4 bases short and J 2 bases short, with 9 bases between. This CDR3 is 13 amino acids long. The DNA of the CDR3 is TGTGCCAGCAGTTCCTATCCCACCTACGAGCAGTACGTC. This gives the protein CASSSYPTYEQYV.

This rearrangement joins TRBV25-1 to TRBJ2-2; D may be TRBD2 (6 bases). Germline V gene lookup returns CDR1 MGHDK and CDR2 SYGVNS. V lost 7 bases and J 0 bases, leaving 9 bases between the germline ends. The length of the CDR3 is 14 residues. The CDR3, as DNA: TGTGCCAGCAACCCGGGGGCGAACACCGGGGAGCTGTTTTTT. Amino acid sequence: CASNPGANTGELFF.

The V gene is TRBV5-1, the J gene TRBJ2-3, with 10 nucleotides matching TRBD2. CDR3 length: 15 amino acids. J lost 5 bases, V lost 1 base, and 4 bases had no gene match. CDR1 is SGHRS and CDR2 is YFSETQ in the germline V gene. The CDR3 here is CASSLPLAGEDTQYF. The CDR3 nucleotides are TGCGCCAGCAGCTTGCCTCTAGCGGGGGAAGATACGCAGTATTTT.

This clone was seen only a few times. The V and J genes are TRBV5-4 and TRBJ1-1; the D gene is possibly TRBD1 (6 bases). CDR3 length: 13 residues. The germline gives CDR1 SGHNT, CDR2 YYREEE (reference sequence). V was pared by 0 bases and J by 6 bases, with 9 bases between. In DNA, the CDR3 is TGTGCCAGCAGCTTGGTGGGGGGCTCTGAAGCTTTCTTT. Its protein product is CASSLVGGSEAFF.